The rows below give T cell receptor beta chains drawn from one sample of a study of brain T cells in children with intractable seizures. Sequencing used immunoSEQ multiplex PCR; TCRdb keeps in-frame clones, though not all of them. The sample lists about 64,000 clones, around 95% occurring once. The material was peripheral blood, obtained at surgery. These receptor sequences come from a boy under two years old with focal cortical dysplasia and intractable seizures. Each CDR3 is given with its conserved first and last residue. Each record gives: CDR3 length, D gene, clone size, V gene, J gene, CDR3 DNA, CDR3 protein. D genes are given only for firm matches. The size field is filled for only some rows; it gives once, few, many or a size class.

>18|TRBD2|-|TRBV10-3|TRBJ2-4
TGTGCCATCAGTGTTAGCGGGGGGGGACCTAGGGCCAAAAACATTCAGTACTTC
CAISVSGGGPRAKNIQYF
>15|TRBD2|-|TRBV6-6|TRBJ2-3
TGTGCCAGCAGGGATAGCGGGAGACCCACAGATACGCAGTATTTT
CASRDSGRPTDTQYF
>19|TRBD2|-|TRBV4-3|TRBJ2-1
TGCGCCAGCAGCCAAGAGGCGGGTAGCGGGCAAAGCTCCTACAATGAGCAGTTCTTC
CASSQEAGSGQSSYNEQFF
>15|TRBD2|-|TRBV6-2/TRBV6-3|TRBJ2-7
TGTGCCAGCAGTTATTCAGCGGGAAGAGCTTACGAGCAGTACTTC
CASSYSAGRAYEQYF
>11|-|-|TRBV28|TRBJ2-3
TGTGCCAGCAGTTACACAGATACGCAGTATTTT
CASSYTDTQYF
>18|TRBD2|-|TRBV15|TRBJ2-7
TGTGCCACCAGCAGAGATTTATGGAAGCGGGAGGGAACCTACGAGCAGTACTTC
CATSRDLWKREGTYEQYF
>14|TRBD1|-|TRBV7-2|TRBJ2-7
TGTGCCAGCAGCTTAGGAGGACAGGGGTACGAGCAGTACTTC
CASSLGGQGYEQYF
>17|-|-|TRBV6-2/TRBV6-3|TRBJ1-2
TGTGCCAGCAGCCCTAGACCCGGGGGAGCCCGCGACTATGGCTACACCTTC
CASSPRPGGARDYGYTF
>15|TRBD2|few|TRBV5-5|TRBJ2-3
TGTGCCAGCAGCGGCCCGGGACTAGCTTACCCTACGCAGTATTTT
CASSGPGLAYPTQYF
>14|-|-|TRBV2|TRBJ2-7
TGTGCCAGCAGGAGGGACCAGGGCAACAACGAGCAGTACTTC
CASRRDQGNNEQYF
>17|-|-|TRBV9|TRBJ2-6
TGTGCCAGCAGCGCCCGAATACAGGGCCCTGGGGCCAACGTCCTGACTTTC
CASSARIQGPGANVLTF
>13|-|-|TRBV18|TRBJ1-3
TGTGCCAGCTCACCAGCCCCCGGAAACACCATATATTTT
CASSPAPGNTIYF
>14|-|-|TRBV7-9|TRBJ1-4
TGTGCCAGCAGCTTAGAGGCAGAGAATGAAAAACTGTTTTTT
CASSLEAENEKLFF
>17|TRBD1|-|TRBV11-2|TRBJ2-3
TGTGCCAGCAGCTTATTTGGACAGGGGGCGGGCACAGATACGCAGTATTTT
CASSLFGQGAGTDTQYF
>14|TRBD1|-|TRBV6-1|TRBJ1-4
TGTGCCAGCACCAAGGGGGCGCGGGGTGAAAAACTGTTTTTT
CASTKGARGEKLFF
>13|-|-|TRBV24-1|TRBJ1-5
TGTGCCACCAGTGACCGTTCTAATCAGCCCCAGCATTTT
CATSDRSNQPQHF
>13|-|-|TRBV7-8|TRBJ2-3
TGTGCCAGCAGCTTAGAAGGTCTCCATACGCAGTATTTT
CASSLEGLHTQYF
>12|-|-|TRBV28|TRBJ2-7
TGTGCCAGCAGTATTACAGGGCCCGAGCAGTACTTC
CASSITGPEQYF
>15|TRBD1|-|TRBV7-7|TRBJ2-3
TGTGCCAGCAGCCAGGGGACAGGGCGCACAGATACGCAGTATTTT
CASSQGTGRTDTQYF
>17|TRBD2|-|TRBV15|TRBJ2-7
TGTGCCACCAGCAGAGATTTTGGCGGGGGGATCTCCTACGAGCAGTACTTC
CATSRDFGGGISYEQYF
>12|-|once|TRBV12-3/TRBV12-4|TRBJ2-7
TGTGCCAGCAGTTTAGCCTCCTACGAGCAGTACTTC
CASSLASYEQYF
>13|-|once|TRBV2|TRBJ1-5
TGTGCCAGCAGTGGATACCTAGCGCAGCCCCAGCATTTT
CASSGYLAQPQHF
>12|-|once|TRBV11-2|TRBJ2-1
TGTGCCAGCAGCTCGGGGGTGGCGGAGCAGTTCTTC
CASSSGVAEQFF
>15|TRBD2|-|TRBV15|TRBJ2-1
TGTGCCACCAGCAGAGATAGGACTAGCGACAATGAGCAGTTCTTC
CATSRDRTSDNEQFF
>15|-|-|TRBV7-3|TRBJ2-5
TGTGCCAGCAGCTTAAGAGGGGAGTCCGGAGAGACCCAGTACTTC
CASSLRGESGETQYF
>16|-|-|TRBV5-1|TRBJ1-4
TGCGCCAGCAGCTTGGCCGCTGGGGGGCAGGCGGAAAAACTGTTTTTT
CASSLAAGGQAEKLFF
>12|-|-|TRBV28|TRBJ2-5
TGTGCCAGCAGTTTTAGGCAAGAGACCCAGTACTTC
CASSFRQETQYF
>15|TRBD2|-|TRBV27|TRBJ2-5
TGTGCCAGCAGGCCTTCTAGCGGGGGGGGGAAGACCCAGTACTTC
CASRPSSGGGKTQYF
>15|-|-|TRBV2|TRBJ1-4
TGTGCCAGCACGGCCCGTGCAGCAACTAATGAAAAACTGTTTTTT
CASTARAATNEKLFF
>10|-|once|TRBV6-5|TRBJ1-5
TGTGCGTCCGGTCCCCAGCCCCAGCATTTT
CASGPQPQHF
>14|-|once|TRBV5-1|TRBJ1-1
TGCGCCAGCAGCCCGACCGGGATGGAGGCTGAAGCTTTCTTT
CASSPTGMEAEAFF
>15|-|-|TRBV18|TRBJ2-7
TGTGCCAGCTCACCAGTCAAAGCTAGCACCTACGAGCAGTACTTC
CASSPVKASTYEQYF
>15|-|once|TRBV11-2|TRBJ2-3
TGTGCCAGCAGCGCCCTGACTAGAGGCTCAGATACGCAGTATTTT
CASSALTRGSDTQYF
>15|-|-|TRBV28|TRBJ1-6
TGTGCCAGCAGGGAAATCGGAGACAGAGGGTCACCCCTCCACTTT
CASREIGDRGSPLHF
>12|-|-|TRBV20-1|TRBJ2-5
TGCAGTGCTAGTTTTGGGATTGAGACCCAGTACTTC
CSASFGIETQYF
>16|TRBD2|-|TRBV7-2|TRBJ2-1
TGTGCCAGCAGCTTAGCGACTAGCGGGTTTCTTCCTGAGCAGTTCTTC
CASSLATSGFLPEQFF
>15|-|-|TRBV18|TRBJ2-6
TGTGCCAGCTCACCACCCGGGCCCGGGGCCAACGTCCTGACTTTC
CASSPPGPGANVLTF
>14|TRBD1|-|TRBV2|TRBJ1-2
TGTGCCAGTAGGCAAGGGGGACAGCGGGTTGGCTACACCTTC
CASRQGGQRVGYTF
>16|-|once|TRBV23-1|TRBJ1-6
TGCGCCAGCAGTCAATCATCAGGGGCTAAGAATTCACCCCTCCACTTT
CASSQSSGAKNSPLHF
>15|-|-|TRBV5-6|TRBJ1-6
TGTGCCAGCAGCCGAATCGACGGTTATAATTCACCCCTCCACTTT
CASSRIDGYNSPLHF
>16|-|-|TRBV18|TRBJ1-3
TGTGCCAGCTCACCTAGCCTGGACTTGACTGGAAACACCATATATTTT
CASSPSLDLTGNTIYF
>15|-|-|TRBV7-6|TRBJ2-3
TGTGCCAGCAGCTTATTGTCGGCAGGAGTAGATACGCAGTATTTT
CASSLLSAGVDTQYF